Listed here are 14 T cell receptor beta chains from one sample, sequenced in a study of blood T cell repertoires in COVID-19. Sequenced by immunoSEQ multiplex PCR; TCRdb stores in-frame clones only, minus some. Among tens of thousands of clones listed, about 90% were seen once. Material for sequencing was peripheral blood. Receptor source: a human donor with active COVID-19. The donor label of this sample is uncertain.

The chain combines TRBV6-5 with TRBJ2-3, with D perhaps matching TRBD2 (5 bases). Germline assignment: CDR1 MNHEY and CDR2 SVGAGI. Trimming took 6 bases from V and 0 from J, leaving 13 bases between them. The CDR3 extends over 15 amino acids. For the CDR3, the DNA is TGTGCCAGCAGCCTAGCCCCTTCTAGCACAGATACGCAGTATTTT. Protein sequence: CASSLAPSSTDTQYF.

The chain combines TRBV7-3 with TRBJ2-2, with 11 bases that match TRBD2. This CDR3 region has 14 residues. V trimming: 9 bases; J trimming: 6 bases; junction bases outside the gene matches: 6. The germline CDR1 and CDR2 sequences are SGHTA and FQGTGA. CDR3 residues: CASLAGGSSGELFF. The DNA for the CDR3 is TGTGCCAGTCTAGCGGGGGGATCCTCCGGGGAGCTGTTTTTT.

The chain carries TRBV10-3 and TRBJ1-1; no clear D gene. The CDR3 totals 13 residues. Germline V CDR1 and CDR2: ENHRY, SYGVKD. The V end was cut by 6 bases, the J end by 3 bases, with 11 bases between. In DNA, the CDR3 is TGTGCCATCAGCAGAAACATGGACACTGAAGCTTTCTTT. This encodes CAISRNMDTEAFF.

The rearrangement uses TRBV7-6 and TRBJ1-2; weak D call: TRBD1 (5 bases). Germline lookup yields CDR1 SGHVS and CDR2 FNYEAQ. The CDR3 has 16 amino acids. V shed 4 bases and J shed 8 bases, with 23 bases lying between them. The CDR3: CASSSPLLAAGEGYTF. In nucleotides, the CDR3 is TGTGCCAGCAGCTCTCCGTTACTAGCCGCGGGGGAAGGCTACACCTTC.

This chain joins TRBV28 and TRBJ1-2; the D gene is possibly TRBD1 (6 bases). V lost 5 bases and J lost 5, with 12 bases in between. Germline V CDR1 and CDR2: MDHEN, SYDVKM. This CDR3 is built from 13 residues. The CDR3 DNA follows: TGTGCCAGCAGTCCCCGGACAGTGTATGGCTACACCTTC. Translated, it gives CASSPRTVYGYTF.

This rearrangement joins TRBV6-6 to TRBJ2-7; 11 nucleotides line up with TRBD2. The CDR3 has 14 amino acids. Germline CDR1 and CDR2: MNHNY and SVGAGI (reference sequence). V shed 6 bases, J shed 5 bases, and the junction held 6 bases outside the gene matches. This CDR3 reads CASRSLAGEDEQYF. CDR3 DNA: TGTGCCAGCAGGTCACTAGCGGGGGAGGACGAGCAGTACTTC.

The J gene is TRBJ2-7, the V gene TRBV4-2; 10 bases map to TRBD1. The V and J ends lost 4 bases and 2 bases, in that order; junction bases with no gene match: 5. Germline CDR1 and CDR2: LGHNA and YNFKEQ. The CDR3 is made up of 15 amino acids. The CDR3: CASSREGQGPYEQYF. CDR3 nucleotides: TGTGCCAGCAGCCGAGAGGGACAGGGGCCCTACGAGCAGTACTTC.

The chain couples TRBV4-1 to TRBJ2-1; TRBD1 matches at 7 bases. This CDR3 region has 19 residues. CDR1 is MGHRA and CDR2 is YSYEKL in the germline V gene. V was pared by 1 base and J by 3 bases, with 15 bases of the junction left unmatched. The CDR3 DNA follows: TGCGCCAGCAGCCAAGTTCCGACAGGGACCCAACTCGGCTACAATGAGCAGTTCTTC. This codes for CASSQVPTGTQLGYNEQFF.

V gene TRBV5-8 combines with J gene TRBJ2-1, with D maybe TRBD1 (6 bases). Trimming took 6 bases from V and 4 from J, leaving 14 bases between them. Germline values: CDR1 SGHTS, CDR2 YDEGEE. This CDR3 is 14 amino acids long. The chain's CDR3 is CASTDRDKYNEQFF. The CDR3, as DNA: TGTGCCAGCACCGACCGGGACAAGTACAATGAGCAGTTCTTC.

The V gene is TRBV5-8, the J gene TRBJ1-4; D uncertain. V was pared by 4 bases and J by 3 bases, with 19 bases between. From germline, CDR1 is SGHTS and CDR2 YDEGEE. This CDR3 spans 17 amino acids. The CDR3 DNA follows: TGTGCCAGCAGCCTGGAATCGTGGGCCTTATCTAATGAAAAACTGTTTTTT. It is translated as CASSLESWALSNEKLFF.

This sequence joins TRBV6-5 and TRBJ2-3; weak D call: TRBD1 (6 bases). CDR1 is MNHEY and CDR2 is SVGAGI in the germline V gene. The ends were cut back, 6 bases at V and 5 bases at J, with 18 bases in the middle. The CDR3 loop spans 15 amino acids. DNA of the CDR3: TGTGCCAGCAGCCTAAGTGGGGGCCGGAGAGATACGCAGTATTTT. Protein: CASSLSGGRRDTQYF.

This clone was recorded a few times. This sample includes further DNA sequences coding for the same CDR3. V is TRBV27 and J is TRBJ1-5; tentative D call: TRBD1 (5 bases). This CDR3 contains 14 residues. Germline assignment: CDR1 MNHEY and CDR2 SMNVEV (reference sequence). Deletions cut 3 bases from V and 4 bases from J, with 10 bases between. The CDR3 DNA sequence: TGTGCCAGCAGTTTCGGACAAGGTAATCAGCCCCAGCATTTT. The encoded protein is CASSFGQGNQPQHF.

V gene TRBV11-2 combines with J gene TRBJ2-3, with TRBD2 matching over 9 bases. V trimming: 4 bases; J trimming: 4 bases; junction bases outside the gene matches: 18. The CDR3 is made up of 19 amino acids. CDR1 is SGHAT and CDR2 is FQNNGV in the germline V gene. The CDR3 is CASSSFRSNSGGTSDTQYF. CDR3 nucleotide sequence: TGTGCCAGCAGCTCTTTCCGTTCGAATAGCGGGGGAACCTCAGATACGCAGTATTTT.

The rearrangement uses TRBV10-3 and TRBJ1-3; D gene unclear. The V gene's germline CDR1 is ENHRY and CDR2 SYGVKD. V was pared by 3 bases and J by 0 bases, with 12 bases between. This CDR3 has 16 amino acids. The CDR3 region is CAISEPGGSSGNTIYF. CDR3 bases: TGTGCCATCAGTGAACCTGGCGGAAGCTCTGGAAACACCATATATTTT.